This TCR beta chain stems from a study of cytomegalovirus exposure and HLA in healthy donors listed by TCRdb under 2017. A note on the overall study: In an earlier analysis of several hundred of the donors, less than 350 Gb of sequence data and 90 million to 130 million unique TCR beta sequences from 180 million or so T cells were reported. Approximately 300 gigabases of sequencing data and 70 million to 95 million unique TCR sequences made up an early release that covered 500 to 700 HLA-typed donors. The genetic ancestry cluster associated with self-reported Caucasian donors included around 76% of the roughly 390 genotyped donors. The study was designed to test whether signatures of past pathogen exposure could be identified by cataloging public T cell receptors. The T cell repertoires of 666 subjects were profiled by immunosequencing and related to cytomegalovirus serostatus. Besides the first cohort of 550 to 750 subjects, a separate validation cohort made up of about 120 different subjects was used. To predict cytomegalovirus infection status, the study combined high-throughput TCR immunosequencing, statistical association of individual TCRs with disease status, and machine learning. In a later analysis, previously published TCR beta repertoires from fewer than 750 donors were re-analyzed and high-resolution HLA genotyping was added so that TCR occurrence patterns could be studied. The later analysis used no new phenotypic data to find candidate immune exposures, relying instead on TCR beta sequences and their occurrence across donors. An earlier analysis of about 620 of the donors applied high-throughput TCR beta sequencing to assess whether each TCR beta V gene segment acted as functional or pseudogenic. Alongside the repertoire data, information on donor age, sex, ethnicity and CMV serostatus was compiled. A later genetic analysis used genome-wide SNP genotypes for about 60% of the 666 donors, treating that subset as a discovery cohort. Every repertoire in the discovery cohort had been generated on one and the same sequencing platform. Both class I and class II loci were covered by HLA typing, at four-digit resolution. The number of typed donors differed by locus: 629-630 for A, B, C, DRB1 and DQB1; approximately 520 for DQA1; roughly 600 for DPA1; and 450 to 480 for DPB1. Because of strong linkage in the cohort, a handful of DR-DQ haplotypes were treated as single units for association and clustering. Among 398 genotyped donors of the cohort, an average of approximately 240,000 unique TCR beta nucleotide sequences were sequenced per donor, around 18% of them non-productive. Broad study findings and their caveats: A later analysis reported that several top co-occurrence clusters appeared linked to parvovirus B19, influenza, CMV and Epstein-Barr virus. Roughly uniform sequencing depth across donors was assumed in presence/absence analyses, although this assumption may not hold. Immune exposure information for the cohort was limited to CMV serostatus. Strong co-occurrence of HLA alleles, especially DR and DQ, made assigning TCR associations to individual alleles difficult. Some IMGT-functional V segments, including TRBV6-2 and TRBV6-3, could not be distinguished by the 87-base-pair reads and were therefore excluded. A later analysis found that TCR association rates varied across HLA loci, with DRB1 alleles showing the most associated TCRs and HLA-C alleles the fewest. Across donors, most TCR sequences were observed very rarely, whereas some public TCRs were present in many individuals. Linkage disequilibrium might explain the correlated functional status among segregating V segments, but an unknown experimental factor could not be ruled out. The sequencing pipeline was judged likely to have produced a cluster of highly shared sequence variants as a technical artifact. According to a later analysis, most CMV-associated TCR beta chains appeared to be HLA-restricted, and the HLA associations seemed to be driven largely by CMV exposure. Three of the identified cytomegalovirus-associated TCR beta chains were confirmed in vitro to be specific for cytomegalovirus antigens. A further reported finding was that TCR beta sequences accurately predicted the HLA-A and HLA-B alleles for most subjects in the first cohort. Compared with equally common non-associated chains, HLA-associated TCR beta chains in a later analysis were more clonally expanded and had lower generation probabilities. The cohort was sequenced for TCR beta chains only, and without alpha or paired-chain data the features that could be detected were limited. HLA typing was unavailable for some donors at each locus, so association tests used only the typed subset. In an earlier analysis of 500 to 650 of the donors, most TCR beta V segments appeared in productive rearrangements about 87% or about 30% of the time, broadly matching IMGT annotations. Cytomegalovirus status was reported to be diagnosed by the classifier with high specificity and sensitivity in both the original and validation cohorts. A later genetic analysis reported fewer N-insertions in productive TCRs among donors in an Asian-associated ancestry cluster than the roughly 650-donor mean. A total of about 150 TCR beta chains were listed by the study as associated with cytomegalovirus. An association between a missense DCLRE1C variant and V-gene and J-gene trimming of TCR beta chains was found in a later genetic analysis and replicated in an independent cohort. About 17 rarely observed V segments, including chromosome 9 orphons, were excluded from the earlier analysis of a few hundred of the donors because counts were too low. The authors suggested that the approach could potentially be generalized to other disease states and immunological phenotypes. At a false discovery rate of 0.05, a later analysis linked around 17,000 TCR beta sequences to specific HLA alleles.

Libraries were built with the immunoSEQ multiplex PCR assay. A mixture of 60 forward primers for TCR Vbeta segments and 13 reverse primers for TCR Jbeta segments was used in the multiplex PCR. Amplification of the CDR3 region of rearranged TCR beta genes was performed with a multiplex PCR assay on genomic DNA. Amplified TCR beta libraries were sequenced as 87-base-pair reads on the Illumina HiSeq System. As for how the authors treated the data: Across the roughly 670 repertoires, a later analysis counted 80 million or so unique TCR beta chains, 8.5 million to 12 million of which were shared by at least two donors. Raw reads were error-corrected and collapsed into unique sequences by a nearest-neighbor algorithm in which closely related sequences were merged to remove PCR and sequencing errors. To assign V, D and J gene segments, CDR3 sequences were aligned to IMGT reference sequences. Each retained sequence needed at least a six-nucleotide match to both a V gene segment and a J gene segment. A rearrangement counted as productive if the CDR3 had no stop codons and remained in frame with V and J, and every other rearrangement counted as non-productive. Following IMGT convention, CDR3 was defined as the stretch from the second conserved V-encoded cysteine to the conserved J-encoded phenylalanine. Sequences without an unambiguous match to a single V gene segment were excluded from the earlier analysis of 450 to 650 of the donors. In an earlier analysis of 587 of the donors, a V segment was called functional when productive rearrangements were above 56.7%, and segregating when the standard deviation between donors exceeded 5%. A statistical classification framework was built to diagnose cytomegalovirus status from the catalog of TCR beta chain sequences. A later analysis assigned V and J genes by comparing TCR nucleotide sequences with IMGT/GENE-DB human TR gene sequences. In a later analysis, CDR3 sequences and most-parsimonious VDJ recombination scenarios were assigned using the TCRdist pipeline. A later analysis defined each TCR beta chain by its CDR3 amino acid sequence plus V-gene family, and excluded reads lacking a unique V-gene family. To address suspected cross-contamination and a sequencing artifact, a later analysis removed 592 highly shared, low-generation-probability nucleotide sequences. In a later analysis, a clonal expansion index was calculated for each public chain from normalized within-repertoire ranks of inferred template counts. In a later analysis, generation probabilities were computed using a VDJ recombination model fitted to out-of-frame rearrangements, and the results were checked against IGoR. A later analysis scored TCR-TCR, TCR-HLA and TCR-CMV co-occurrence with hypergeometric tests, applying a repertoire-size bias correction to TCR pairs. A later analysis estimated false discovery rates by permuting HLA or CMV assignments 20 times. In a later analysis, co-occurring TCRs were grouped using DBSCAN, and TCRdist sequence similarity was added for clustering within HLA-allele-positive subsets. For co-occurrence clustering, repertoires with fewer than 30,000 or more than 120,000 public chains were excluded, along with five repertoires with anomalous nucleotide sharing. The immuneACCESS repertoire file appears here via TCRdb, limited to in-frame rearrangements. These files lack a portion of the clones; in checked studies, under half of the deficit traces to unresolved V genes, and the cause of the others is not known. The V and J calls and clone size come from that table; D and trimming were worked out from the DNA. For this sample there are approximately 180,000 clones; around 86% appear just once. The top ten hold 1.5% to 2% of the sample.

This clone was recorded once. The target of this receptor is not known. No per-base quality is available; no much larger clone lies one base away. The germline V gene encodes CDR1 SGHRS and CDR2 YFSETQ. Germline trimming amounts to 0 bases on V and 2 bases on J, with 3 as the count of junction bases outside the gene matches. Inclusive of the bounding cysteine and phenylalanine, the CDR3 is 15 residues long. Only the CDR3 region is kept as DNA, spanning 45 bases read in frame from base 1. The cohort was made up of under 800 healthy bone marrow donors. At the time of sampling, every cohort member was nominally healthy, though immune exposures that went unrecorded were likely present. The donor was CMV seronegative and was included in the group of 352 seronegative cohort members. A peripheral blood sample was collected from each donor, and TCR beta sequencing was performed on peripheral blood mononuclear cells. The Qiagen DNeasy Blood Extraction Kit was used to extract genomic DNA from the blood cell samples.

The TCR sequence derives from a woman between 18 and 30 years old in good health and CMV-seronegative. The chain was built from TRBV5-1 and TRBJ2-5, and TRBD2 matches 8 of the central bases. The sequenced material came from PBMCs. The DNA sequence reads TGCGCCAGCAGCTTGGGCGGGGGGCAACAAGAGACCCAGTACTTC. Translated, this is CASSLGGGQQETQYF.